Sequencing of this TCR beta chain was carried out in a study of cytomegalovirus exposure and HLA in healthy donors. Overall study findings and caveats: The investigators catalogued 150 or so TCR beta chains as cytomegalovirus-associated. In a later analysis, CMV-associated beta chains were mostly HLA-associated, it appeared. The authors later linked a missense DCLRE1C variant to TCR beta V- and J-gene trimming. When a later analysis compared HLA-associated TCR beta chains with equally common others, the HLA-associated chains turned out to be more clonally expanded and to have lower generation probabilities.

The PCR contained 60 Vbeta and 13 Jbeta primers. TCRdb's copy holds only in-frame clones and misses some; the assay was immunoSEQ multiplex PCR. This table has some 120,000 clones, 75% to 80% appearing once. As concerns this clone: The antigen is undetermined.

This CDR3 contains 14 residues. Germline trimming cut 1 base from V and 2 bases from J; bases unmatched to any gene: 2. Germline V gene data show CDR1 as ENHRY and CDR2 as SYGVKD. The J gene is TRBJ2-7, the V gene TRBV10-3; 7 nucleotides align to TRBD1. The source is a man between 40 and 49 years old in good health and CMV-seronegative. The specimen was PBMCs. This CDR3 is CAISEWDSPYEQYF. CDR3 coding DNA: TGTGCCATCAGTGAGTGGGACAGTCCCTACGAGCAGTACTTC.